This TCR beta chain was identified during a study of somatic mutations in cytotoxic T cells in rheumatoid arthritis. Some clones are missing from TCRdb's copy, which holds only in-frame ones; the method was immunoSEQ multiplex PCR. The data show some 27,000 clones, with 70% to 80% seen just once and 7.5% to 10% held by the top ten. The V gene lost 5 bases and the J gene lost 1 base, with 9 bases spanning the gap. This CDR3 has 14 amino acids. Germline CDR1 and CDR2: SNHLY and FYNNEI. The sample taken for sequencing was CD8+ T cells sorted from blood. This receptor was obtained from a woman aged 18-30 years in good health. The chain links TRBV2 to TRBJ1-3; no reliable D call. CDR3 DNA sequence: TGTGCCAGCAGTCCACGGGGATCTGGAAACACCATATATTTT. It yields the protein CASSPRGSGNTIYF.